These 20 T cell receptor beta chains share one sample of origin, sequenced in a study of T cells after yellow fever vaccination. TCRdb reprocessed the 5' RACE reads with MiXCR, giving one entry per CDR3 protein. The sample shows a few hundred thousand distinct CDR3 sequences, approximately 8% of them seen only once. Sequenced here: PBMCs, sampled more than 40 days after the first yellow fever vaccination. The receptors come from a man between 18 and 35 years old who received the YFV17D yellow fever vaccine.

This clonotype came up a few times. The V call is TRBV7-2, the J call TRBJ1-2, with D hard to call. CDR1 is SGHTA, CDR2 FQGNSA, per germline. Trimming took 7 bases from V and 4 from J, leaving 16 bases between them. CDR3 size: 14 residues. CDR3 amino acids: CASNKLKGPYGYTF. The CDR3, as DNA: TGTGCCAGCAACAAATTAAAGGGTCCCTATGGCTACACCTTC.

A single count supports this clonotype. The chain uses TRBV7-2 and TRBJ2-5, with 11 bases aligning to TRBD1. CDR1 is SGHTA, CDR2 FQGNSA, per germline. V shed 4 bases and J 4 bases; nucleotides not matched to a gene: 8. The CDR3 is made up of 16 amino acids. In nucleotides, the CDR3 is TGTGCCAGCAGCTCGGGACAGGGGGGGGCAAGAGAGACCCAGTACTTC. As protein: CASSSGQGGARETQYF.

This clonotype was seen only a few times. This chain connects TRBV15 to TRBJ1-2; TRBD1 matches at 8 bases. The CDR3 is made up of 15 amino acids. CDR1 and CDR2 from the germline V gene are LNHNV and YYDKDF (reference sequence). Trimming removed 0 bases from V and 8 bases from J; junction bases left unmatched: 8. CDR3 DNA: TGTGCCACCAGCAGAGATTCACAGGGGGTTTTCGGCTACACCTTC. Protein product: CATSRDSQGVFGYTF.

The chain has TRBV5-1 and TRBJ2-7, with D hard to call. Trimming left V 0 bases short and J 4 bases short, with 11 bases between. The CDR3 has 14 amino acids. Germline V gene lookup returns CDR1 SGHRS and CDR2 YFSETQ. CDR3 sequence (DNA): TGCGCCAGCAGCTTGGGTCTGGGCACATACGAGCAGTACGTC. Translating it yields CASSLGLGTYEQYV.

The chain couples TRBV20-1 to TRBJ2-1; the match to TRBD2 covers 13 bases. Germline V gene lookup returns CDR1 DFQATT and CDR2 SNEGSKA (reference sequence). V lost 2 bases, J lost 5 bases, and 3 bases stayed unmatched. There are 15 residues in the CDR3. The CDR3 region has the DNA TGCAGTGCTAGAAGACTAGCGGGGGGTGACAATGAGCAGTTCTTC. It encodes CSARRLAGGDNEQFF.

The rearrangement uses TRBV6-1 and TRBJ2-3; D perhaps matches TRBD1 (10 bases). The germline gives CDR1 MNHNS, CDR2 SASEGT. This CDR3 has 14 residues. Trimming stripped 6 bases from V and 11 bases from J, with 21 bases between. The CDR3 here is CASRADRGTSKQYF. As DNA, the CDR3 is TGTGCCAGCAGGGCGGACAGGGGGACTAGCAAGCAGTATTTT.

This clonotype was observed a handful of times. The chain joins TRBV12-3 or TRBV12-4 to TRBJ1-6; no firm D call. The CDR3 is made up of 14 amino acids. Trimming cost V 3 bases and J 10 bases, with 13 bases left between them. CDR3 sequence: CASSFSGSGSPLHF. CDR3 bases: TGTGCCAGCAGTTTCAGCGGCTCTGGGTCACCCCTCCACTTT.

This rearrangement joins TRBV2 to TRBJ2-5; weak D call: TRBD1 (6 bases). Germline V gene lookup returns CDR1 SNHLY and CDR2 FYNNEI. Trimming cost V 6 bases and J 5 bases, with 13 bases left between them. The CDR3 extends over 13 amino acids. The CDR3 DNA sequence: TGTGCCAGCAGCAACAGGGACGGCGAGACCCAGTACTTC. This sequence encodes CASSNRDGETQYF.

The V call is TRBV4-1, the J call TRBJ2-7; D might be TRBD2 (6 bases). Trimming removed 3 bases from V and 0 bases from J, with 30 bases in between. This CDR3 region has 21 residues. Germline-derived CDR1 and CDR2 are MGHRA and YSYEKL. The DNA for the CDR3 is TGCGCCAGCAGCCAGGAGTCGAGCTGGGAGGACCGGAGGTGGAGCTCCTACGAGCAGTACGTC. Amino acids: CASSQESSWEDRRWSSYEQYV.

This clonotype occurred a few times. V is TRBV5-6 and J is TRBJ2-7, with 9 bases aligning to TRBD1. The CDR3 covers 14 residues. The V gene end was trimmed by 5 bases and the J gene end by 3 bases; junction bases not matched to a gene: 6. Germline V gives CDR1 SGHDT, CDR2 YYEEEE. The CDR3 loop reads CASRLGTGFYEQYV. CDR3 nucleotides: TGTGCCAGCAGGCTGGGGACAGGGTTCTACGAGCAGTACGTC.

V usage is TRBV4-1 and J usage is TRBJ2-2, with D possibly matching TRBD1 (6 bases). V lost 0 bases to trimming and J lost 3 bases, with 11 bases between them. CDR1 and CDR2 (germline): MGHRA, YSYEKL. CDR3 length: 16 residues. CDR3 sequence: CASSQDSTGHTGELFF. CDR3 bases: TGCGCCAGCAGCCAAGACTCAACAGGGCACACCGGGGAGCTGTTTTTT.

The chain combines TRBV7-2 with TRBJ2-1; D remains ambiguous. This CDR3 region has 15 residues. Trimming took 9 bases from V and 3 from J, leaving 18 bases between them. CDR1 is SGHTA and CDR2 is FQGNSA in the germline V gene. The CDR3 reads CASRLDKALYNEQFF. Here the CDR3 DNA reads TGTGCCAGTCGCCTAGACAAGGCTCTCTACAATGAGCAGTTCTTC.

This clonotype turned up a few times. The rearrangement joins TRBV27 to TRBJ2-5; 9 bases fit TRBD1. The CDR3 has 16 amino acids. Germline CDR1 reads MNHEY; CDR2 reads SMNVEV (reference sequence). V was clipped by 5 bases and J by 3 bases; unmatched bases: 10. CDR3 sequence (DNA): TGTGCCAGCAGTCCCCTTAGGGGACAGGGAAAAGAGACCCAGTACTTC. This sequence encodes CASSPLRGQGKETQYF.

The rearrangement links TRBV29-1 to TRBJ2-5; tentative D call: TRBD2 (5 bases). The CDR3 covers 12 residues. The V end lost 3 bases, the J end lost 3 bases, and 8 bases lay between the germline ends. Germline V gene data show CDR1 as SQVTM and CDR2 as ANQGSEA. CDR3 in DNA: TGCAGCGTTGATCCCGGGGAAGAGACCCAGTACTTC. It encodes CSVDPGEETQYF.

The chain joins TRBV20-1 to TRBJ1-5; TRBD1 agrees at 8 bases. The CDR3 has 12 residues. Germline lookup yields CDR1 DFQATT and CDR2 SNEGSKA (reference sequence). V shed 6 bases, J shed 6 bases, and the junction held 4 bases outside the gene matches. CDR3 sequence: CSAGQGSQPQHF. DNA of the CDR3: TGCAGTGCCGGACAGGGAAGTCAGCCCCAGCATTTT.

The rearrangement links TRBV5-5 to TRBJ2-1; tentatively, D is TRBD1 (5 bases). Germline CDR1 reads SGHKS; CDR2 reads YYEKEE (reference sequence). With 0 bases removed from V and 6 bases from J, the gap between germline ends came to 13 bases. The CDR3 runs to 15 residues. The CDR3 sequence: CASSLVWTSPNEQFF. CDR3 DNA sequence: TGTGCCAGCAGCTTGGTTTGGACATCCCCCAATGAGCAGTTCTTC.

This clonotype was observed a handful of times. V gene TRBV5-4 combines with J gene TRBJ1-2; D unclear. V lost 5 bases, J lost 5 bases, and 16 bases lay in between. CDR1 is SGHNT and CDR2 is YYREEE in the germline V gene (reference sequence). The CDR3 spans 14 residues. CDR3 amino acids: CASSPGPESYGYTF. The CDR3 DNA sequence: TGTGCCAGCAGTCCAGGACCGGAGTCATATGGCTACACCTTC.

The V gene is TRBV7-9, the J gene TRBJ1-2; TRBD1 matches at 9 bases. CDR1 SEHNR and CDR2 FQNEAQ come from the germline V gene (reference sequence). The CDR3 extends over 17 amino acids. V shed 6 bases and J 5 bases; nucleotides not matched to a gene: 16. The CDR3 sequence: CASRGGIRDRDSYGYTF. DNA of the CDR3: TGTGCCAGCAGGGGAGGGATCAGGGACAGGGATTCGTATGGCTACACCTTC.

This clonotype has only a few counts. V usage is TRBV4-3 and J usage is TRBJ2-1, with 8 nucleotides matching TRBD1. The CDR3 loop spans 16 amino acids. The trim removed 0 bases at V and 4 bases at J, leaving 5 bases unmatched. Germline CDR1 is LGHNA and CDR2 is YSLEER. The CDR3 bases are TGCGCCAGCAGCCAAGATGGCAGGGGGCTATACAATGAGCAGTTCTTC. It is translated as CASSQDGRGLYNEQFF.

In this sample, this clonotype turned up a few times. J is TRBJ2-7 and V is TRBV25-1, with 8 nucleotides matching TRBD1. The CDR3 loop spans 12 amino acids. V lost 6 bases, J lost 5 bases, and 3 bases stayed unmatched. The germline V gene has CDR1 MGHDK and CDR2 SYGVNS. CDR3 bases: TGTGCCAGCAGGACAGGGGTAAACGAGCAGTACTTC. Translation: CASRTGVNEQYF.